The 8 T cell receptor beta chains listed next were all sequenced from one sample in a study of T cell changes during pregnancy in multiple sclerosis. The assay was immunoSEQ multiplex PCR, and TCRdb's table has in-frame clones only and misses some. The sample consists of around 75,000 clones, about 93% of them appearing once. The material sequenced was CD4+ T cells from peripheral blood mononuclear cells, taken after pregnancy. The receptors here all came from a female donor with multiple sclerosis, enrolled in a pregnancy study.

The chain uses TRBV7-2 and TRBJ1-2; the match to TRBD1 covers 8 bases. CDR3 size: 16 residues. The V and J ends lost 2 bases and 2 bases, in that order; junction bases with no gene match: 7. Germline values: CDR1 SGHTA, CDR2 FQGNSA. The chain's CDR3 is CASSLLDRVGNYGYTF. DNA for the CDR3: TGTGCCAGCAGCTTACTGGACAGGGTAGGGAACTATGGCTACACCTTC.

The chain uses TRBV5-4 and TRBJ2-3; TRBD2 aligns across 7 bases. J gave up 8 bases and V 1 base, and 4 bases lay outside the gene matches. CDR1 is SGHNT, CDR2 YYREEE, per germline (reference sequence). This CDR3 comprises 13 residues. CDR3 nucleotide sequence: TGTGCCAGCAGCTTGCAGGGCGGGGGTACGCAGTATTTT. The encoded protein is CASSLQGGGTQYF. The whole variable domain, filled in from reference TRBV5-4 and TRBJ2-3, reads ETGVTQSPTHLIKTRGQQVTLRCSSQSGHNTVSWYQQALGQGPQFIFQYYREEENGRGNFPPRFSGLQFPNYSSELNVNALELDDSALYLCASSLQGGGTQYFGPGTRLTVL.

The CDR3 sequence is CASSANSGQVDTEAFF. The CDR3 nucleotides read TGTGCCAGCAGTGCCAACTCGGGACAGGTGGACACTGAAGCTTTCTTT. The chain carries TRBV6-1 and TRBJ1-1, with TRBD1 identical over 8 bases. This CDR3 contains 16 residues. Germline V CDR1 and CDR2: MNHNS, SASEGT. V was pared by 4 bases and J by 3 bases, with 10 bases of the junction left unmatched.

The chain combines TRBV29-1 with TRBJ2-5; unclear D gene. The V gene lost 4 bases and the J gene lost 5 bases, with 17 bases spanning the gap. The CDR3 totals 14 residues. CDR1 SQVTM and CDR2 ANQGSEA come from the germline V gene. The CDR3 nucleotides are TGCAGCGTTGCTACCCGGGTGCGGCAGGAGACCCAGTACTTC. Its protein product is CSVATRVRQETQYF.

This sequence joins TRBV7-2 and TRBJ2-7; 8 bases map to TRBD1. This CDR3 has 15 residues. Germline CDR1 and CDR2: SGHTA and FQGNSA. With V trimmed by 5 bases and J by 2 bases, 8 bases remained unmatched. The CDR3, as DNA: TGTGCCAGCAGCCTAAGACAGGGGAACCCCTACGAGCAGTACTTC. This sequence encodes CASSLRQGNPYEQYF. Using reference TRBV7-2 and TRBJ2-7 for the parts outside the CDR3, the full variable domain is GAGVSQSPSNKVTEKGKDVELRCDPISGHTALYWYRQSLGQGLEFLIYFQGNSAPDKSGLPSDRFSAERTGGSVSTLTIQRTQQEDSAVYLCASSLRQGNPYEQYFGPGTRLTVT.

The genes are TRBV10-3 and TRBJ1-3, with 9 bases fitting TRBD1. The CDR3 has 12 residues. The V and J ends lost 11 bases and 7 bases, in that order; junction bases with no gene match: 6. Germline V gene lookup returns CDR1 ENHRY and CDR2 SYGVKD. The DNA for the CDR3 is TGTGCCGTGGACAGGGGCCTCAACACCATATATTTT. Encoded protein: CAVDRGLNTIYF.

The chain carries TRBV5-6 and TRBJ2-5, with a tentative D call TRBD1 (5 bases). V lost 1 base, J lost 5 bases, and 18 bases lay in between. Germline CDR1 SGHDT, CDR2 YYEEEE. The CDR3 extends over 16 amino acids. Here the CDR3 reads CASSLYRNLRWETQYF. The CDR3 nucleotides are TGTGCCAGCAGCTTGTACAGGAACTTAAGGTGGGAGACCCAGTACTTC. The full variable domain, its missing parts supplied by reference TRBV5-6 and TRBJ2-5, is DAGVTQSPTHLIKTRGQQVTLRCSPKSGHDTVSWYQQALGQGPQFIFQYYEEEERQRGNFPDRFSGHQFPNYSSELNVNALLLGDSALYLCASSLYRNLRWETQYFGPGTRLLVL.

V usage is TRBV28 and J usage is TRBJ2-1; D possibly corresponds to TRBD1 (6 bases). The CDR3 covers 14 residues. Trimming removed 3 bases at V and 3 bases at J, with 9 bases between. Germline-derived CDR1 and CDR2 are MDHEN and SYDVKM. The CDR3 nucleotides are TGTGCCAGCAGTTTGGACAGAGACTACAATGAGCAGTTCTTC. It yields the protein CASSLDRDYNEQFF.